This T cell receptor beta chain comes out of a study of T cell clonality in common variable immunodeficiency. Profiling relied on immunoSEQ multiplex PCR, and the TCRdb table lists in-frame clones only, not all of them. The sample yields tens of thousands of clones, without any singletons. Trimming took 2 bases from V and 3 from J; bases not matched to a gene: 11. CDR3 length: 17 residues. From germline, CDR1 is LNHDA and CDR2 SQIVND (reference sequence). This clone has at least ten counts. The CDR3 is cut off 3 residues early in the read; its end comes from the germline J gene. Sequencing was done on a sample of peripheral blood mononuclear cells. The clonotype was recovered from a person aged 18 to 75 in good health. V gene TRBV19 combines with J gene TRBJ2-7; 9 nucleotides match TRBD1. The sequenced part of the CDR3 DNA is TGTGCCAGTAGTATATCCACTGACAGGGGGAATATCTACGAG. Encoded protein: CASSISTDRGNIYE. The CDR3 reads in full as CASSISTDRGNIYEQYF.